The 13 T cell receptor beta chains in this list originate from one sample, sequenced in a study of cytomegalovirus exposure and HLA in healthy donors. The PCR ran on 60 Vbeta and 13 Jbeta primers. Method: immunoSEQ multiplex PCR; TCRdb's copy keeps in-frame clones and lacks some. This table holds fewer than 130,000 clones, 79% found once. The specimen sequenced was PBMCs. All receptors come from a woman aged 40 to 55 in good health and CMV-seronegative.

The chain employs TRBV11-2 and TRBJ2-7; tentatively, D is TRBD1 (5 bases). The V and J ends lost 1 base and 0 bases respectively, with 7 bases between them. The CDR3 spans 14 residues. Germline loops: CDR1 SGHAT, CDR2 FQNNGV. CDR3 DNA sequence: TGTGCCAGCAGCTTAGGTAGGGGCTCCTACGAGCAGTACTTC. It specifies CASSLGRGSYEQYF.

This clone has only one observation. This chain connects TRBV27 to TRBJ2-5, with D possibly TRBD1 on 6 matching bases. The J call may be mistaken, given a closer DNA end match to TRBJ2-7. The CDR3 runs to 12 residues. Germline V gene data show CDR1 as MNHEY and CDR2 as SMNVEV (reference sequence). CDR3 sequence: CASRQGLREQYF. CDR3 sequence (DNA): TGTGCCAGCAGACAGGGCCTCCGCGAGCAGTACTTC.

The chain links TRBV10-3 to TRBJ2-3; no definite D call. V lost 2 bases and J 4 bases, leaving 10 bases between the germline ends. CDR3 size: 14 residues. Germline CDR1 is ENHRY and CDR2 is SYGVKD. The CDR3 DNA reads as TGTGCCATCAGTGAGAACAGTCAAGCAGATACGCAGTATTTT. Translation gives CAISENSQADTQYF.

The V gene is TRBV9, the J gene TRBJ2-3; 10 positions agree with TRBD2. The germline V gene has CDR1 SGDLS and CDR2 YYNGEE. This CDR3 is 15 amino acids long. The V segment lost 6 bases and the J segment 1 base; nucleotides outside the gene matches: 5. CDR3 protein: CASTTGTSGTDTQYF. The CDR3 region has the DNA TGTGCCAGCACTACCGGGACTAGCGGCACAGATACGCAGTATTTT.

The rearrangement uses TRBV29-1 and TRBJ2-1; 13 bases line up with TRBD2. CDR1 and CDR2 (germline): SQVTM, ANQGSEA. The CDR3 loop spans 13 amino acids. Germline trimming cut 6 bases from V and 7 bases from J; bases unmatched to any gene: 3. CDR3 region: CSVGTSGDNEQFF. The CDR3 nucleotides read TGCAGCGTCGGGACTAGCGGGGATAATGAGCAGTTCTTC.

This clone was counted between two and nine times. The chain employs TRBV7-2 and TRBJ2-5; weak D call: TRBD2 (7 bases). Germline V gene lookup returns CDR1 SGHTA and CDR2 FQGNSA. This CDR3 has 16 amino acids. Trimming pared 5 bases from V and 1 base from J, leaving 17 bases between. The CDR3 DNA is TGTGCCAGCAGCCCTGAGGGGGGACTACTCCAAGAGACCCAGTACTTC. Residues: CASSPEGGLLQETQYF.

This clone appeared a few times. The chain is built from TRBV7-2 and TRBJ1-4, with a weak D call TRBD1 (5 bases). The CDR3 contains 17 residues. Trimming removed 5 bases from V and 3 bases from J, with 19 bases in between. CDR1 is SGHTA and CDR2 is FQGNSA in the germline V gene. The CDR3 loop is CASSGAGRGMSNEKLFF. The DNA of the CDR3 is TGTGCCAGCAGCGGGGCTGGGAGGGGCATGTCTAATGAAAAACTGTTTTTT.

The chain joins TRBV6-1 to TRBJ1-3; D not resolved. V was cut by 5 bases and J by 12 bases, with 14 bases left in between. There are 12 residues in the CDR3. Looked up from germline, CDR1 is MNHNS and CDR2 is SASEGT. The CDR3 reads CASSSDPRRIYF. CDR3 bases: TGTGCCAGCAGTTCCGATCCTAGGCGCATATATTTT.

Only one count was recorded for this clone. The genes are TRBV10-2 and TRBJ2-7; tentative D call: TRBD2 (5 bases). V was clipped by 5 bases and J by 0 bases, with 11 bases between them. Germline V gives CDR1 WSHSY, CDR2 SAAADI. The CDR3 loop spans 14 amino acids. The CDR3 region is CASSSTEVSYEQYF. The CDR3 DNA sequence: TGCGCCAGCAGTTCTACGGAGGTCTCCTACGAGCAGTACTTC.

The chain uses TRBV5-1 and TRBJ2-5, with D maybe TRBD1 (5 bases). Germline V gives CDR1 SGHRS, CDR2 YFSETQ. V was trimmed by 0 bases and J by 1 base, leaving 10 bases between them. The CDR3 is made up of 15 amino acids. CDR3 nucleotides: TGCGCCAGCAGCTTGGAAAGGGGTGCCCAAGAGACCCAGTACTTC. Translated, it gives CASSLERGAQETQYF. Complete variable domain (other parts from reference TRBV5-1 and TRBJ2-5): KAGVTQTPRYLIKTRGQQVTLSCSPISGHRSVSWYQQTPGQGLQFLFEYFSETQRNKGNFPGRFSGRQFSNSRSEMNVSTLELGDSALYLCASSLERGAQETQYFGPGTRLLVL.

CDR3 coding DNA: TGTGCCAGCAGCTGGCGACCGGGACAAAGCTATGGCTACACCTTC. Amino acids: CASSWRPGQSYGYTF. The chain has TRBV5-6 and TRBJ1-2; D may be TRBD1 (6 bases). Germline values: CDR1 SGHDT, CDR2 YYEEEE. The V gene lost 3 bases and the J gene lost 4 bases, with 16 bases spanning the gap. The CDR3 runs 15 residues.

CDR3 sequence: CASSSSLGGSIQYF. CDR3 sequence (DNA): TGTGCCAGCAGCTCCTCTTTAGGCGGCAGCATTCAGTACTTC. This chain connects TRBV7-2 to TRBJ2-4; D remains ambiguous. The CDR3 sequence is 14 residues long. Trimming took off 4 bases at V and 9 bases at J, with 16 bases between the two ends. Germline-derived CDR1 and CDR2 are SGHTA and FQGNSA. The full variable domain, its missing parts supplied by reference TRBV7-2 and TRBJ2-4, is GAGVSQSPSNKVTEKGKDVELRCDPISGHTALYWYRQSLGQGLEFLIYFQGNSAPDKSGLPSDRFSAERTGGSVSTLTIQRTQQEDSAVYLCASSSSLGGSIQYFGAGTRLSVL.

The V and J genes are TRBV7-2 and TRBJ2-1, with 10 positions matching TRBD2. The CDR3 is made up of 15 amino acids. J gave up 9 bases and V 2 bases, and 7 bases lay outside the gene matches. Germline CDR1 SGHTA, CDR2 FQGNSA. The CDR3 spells CASSLQTSGVGEQFF. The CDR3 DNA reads TGTGCCAGCAGCTTACAAACTAGCGGGGTTGGTGAGCAGTTCTTC.